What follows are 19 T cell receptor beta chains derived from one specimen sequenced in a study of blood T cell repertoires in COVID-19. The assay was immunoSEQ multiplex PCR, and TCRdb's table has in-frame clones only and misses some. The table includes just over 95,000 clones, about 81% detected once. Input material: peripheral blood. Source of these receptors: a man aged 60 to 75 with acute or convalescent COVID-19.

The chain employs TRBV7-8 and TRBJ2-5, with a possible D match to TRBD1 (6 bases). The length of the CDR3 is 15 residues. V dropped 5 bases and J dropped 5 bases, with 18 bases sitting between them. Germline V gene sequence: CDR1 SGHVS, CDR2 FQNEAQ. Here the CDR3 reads CASSLQRGGRETQYF. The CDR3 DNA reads TGTGCCAGCAGCCTTCAGCGAGGGGGTCGGGAGACCCAGTACTTC.

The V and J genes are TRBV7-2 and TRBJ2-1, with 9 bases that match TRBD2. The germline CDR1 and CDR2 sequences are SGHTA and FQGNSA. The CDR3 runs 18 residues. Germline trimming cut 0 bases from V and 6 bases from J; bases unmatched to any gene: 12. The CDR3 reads CASSLAPSGRTDGNEQFF. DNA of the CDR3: TGTGCCAGCAGCTTAGCGCCGAGCGGGAGGACCGACGGCAATGAGCAGTTCTTC.

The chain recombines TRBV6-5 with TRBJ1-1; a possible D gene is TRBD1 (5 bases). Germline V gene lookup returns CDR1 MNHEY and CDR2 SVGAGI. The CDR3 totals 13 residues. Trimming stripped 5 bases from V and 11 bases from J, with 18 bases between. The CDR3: CASSPGTQRWAFF. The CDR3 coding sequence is TGTGCCAGCAGTCCCGGGACTCAACGCTGGGCTTTCTTT.

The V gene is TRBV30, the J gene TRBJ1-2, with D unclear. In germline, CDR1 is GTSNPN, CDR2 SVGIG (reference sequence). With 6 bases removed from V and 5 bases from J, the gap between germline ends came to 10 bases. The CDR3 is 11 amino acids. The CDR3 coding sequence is TGTGCCTGTTCCACCGGGTATGGCTACACCTTC. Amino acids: CACSTGYGYTF.

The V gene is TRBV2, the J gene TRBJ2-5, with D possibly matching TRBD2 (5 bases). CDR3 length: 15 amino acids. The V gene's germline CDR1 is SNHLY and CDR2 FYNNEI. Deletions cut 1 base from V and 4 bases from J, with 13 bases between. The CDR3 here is CASSEVSRVGETQYF. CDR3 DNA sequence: TGTGCCAGCAGTGAAGTTTCGAGGGTCGGAGAGACCCAGTACTTC. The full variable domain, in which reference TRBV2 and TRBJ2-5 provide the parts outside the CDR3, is EPEVTQTPSHQVTQMGQEVILRCVPISNHLYFYWYRQILGQKVEFLVSFYNNEISEKSEIFDDQFSVERPDGSNFTLKIRSTKLEDSAMYFCASSEVSRVGETQYFGPGTRLLVL.

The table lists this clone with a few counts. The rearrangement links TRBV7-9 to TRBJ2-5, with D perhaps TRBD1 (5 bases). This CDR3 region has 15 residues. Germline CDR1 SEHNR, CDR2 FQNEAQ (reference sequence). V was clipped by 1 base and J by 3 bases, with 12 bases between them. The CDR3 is CASSLVPRQKETQYF. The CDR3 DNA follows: TGTGCCAGCAGCTTAGTCCCCAGACAGAAAGAGACCCAGTACTTC.

The CDR3 nucleotides read TGCGCCAGCAGTGATAATAGAAGGGGAGAGCTGTTTTTT. This gives the protein CASSDNRRGELFF. This chain links TRBV10-1 with TRBJ2-2; possible D gene TRBD1, 5 bases. Germline V gene data show CDR1 as WNHNN and CDR2 as SYGVQD (reference sequence). The CDR3 covers 13 residues. The ends were cut back, 3 bases at V and 11 bases at J, with 13 bases in the middle.

The CDR3 sequence is CASSPDREYGYTF. The CDR3 coding sequence is TGTGCCAGCAGCCCGGACAGGGAGTATGGCTACACCTTC. The chain employs TRBV12-3 or TRBV12-4 and TRBJ1-2, with 8 positions matching TRBD1. V dropped 6 bases and J dropped 5; count of bases not matched to a gene: 5. CDR3 length equals 13 residues.

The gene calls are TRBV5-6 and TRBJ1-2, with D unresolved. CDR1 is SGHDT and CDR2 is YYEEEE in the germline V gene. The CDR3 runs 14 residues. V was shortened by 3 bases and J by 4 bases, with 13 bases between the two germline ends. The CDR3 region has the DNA TGTGCCAGCAGCTGGTTCGGCAGGTCCTATGGCTACACCTTC. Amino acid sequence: CASSWFGRSYGYTF.

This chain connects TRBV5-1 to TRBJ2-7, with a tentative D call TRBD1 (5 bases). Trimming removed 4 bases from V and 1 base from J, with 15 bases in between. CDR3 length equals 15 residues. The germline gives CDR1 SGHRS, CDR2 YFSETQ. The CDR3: CASSLGQGFSYEQYF. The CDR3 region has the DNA TGCGCCAGCAGCCTCGGGCAGGGCTTTTCCTACGAGCAGTACTTC.

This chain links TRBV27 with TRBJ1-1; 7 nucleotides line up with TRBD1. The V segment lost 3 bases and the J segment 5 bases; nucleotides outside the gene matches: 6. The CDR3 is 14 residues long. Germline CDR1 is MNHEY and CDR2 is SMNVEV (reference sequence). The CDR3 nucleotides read TGTGCCAGCAGTTTGACAGGGTCGTTGACTGAAGCTTTCTTT. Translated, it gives CASSLTGSLTEAFF.

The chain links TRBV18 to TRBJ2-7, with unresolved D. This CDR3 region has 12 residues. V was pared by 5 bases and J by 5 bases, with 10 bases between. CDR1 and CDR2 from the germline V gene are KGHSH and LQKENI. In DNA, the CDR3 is TGTGCCAGCTCATTCGACTTGAACGAGCAGTACGTC. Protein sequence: CASSFDLNEQYV.

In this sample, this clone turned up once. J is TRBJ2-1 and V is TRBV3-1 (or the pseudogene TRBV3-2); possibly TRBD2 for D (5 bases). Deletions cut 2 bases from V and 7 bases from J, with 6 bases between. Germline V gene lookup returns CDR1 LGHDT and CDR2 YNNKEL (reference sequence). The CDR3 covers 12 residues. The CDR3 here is CASSQSGNEQFF. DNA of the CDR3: TGTGCCAGCAGCCAAAGCGGTAATGAGCAGTTCTTC.

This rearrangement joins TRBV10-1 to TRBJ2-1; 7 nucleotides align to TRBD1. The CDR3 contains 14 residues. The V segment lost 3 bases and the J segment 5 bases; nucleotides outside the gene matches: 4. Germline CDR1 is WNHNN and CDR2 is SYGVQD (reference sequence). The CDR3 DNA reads TGCGCCAGCAGTGAAGGGGGCGAGAACAATGAGCAGTTCTTC. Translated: CASSEGGENNEQFF.

The CDR3 loop is CASSLNRRGNTIYF. CDR3 coding DNA: TGTGCCAGCAGCTTAAACAGAAGGGGAAACACCATATATTTT. The chain is built from TRBV7-9 and TRBJ1-3; D remains unclear. Germline V gene sequence: CDR1 SEHNR, CDR2 FQNEAQ (reference sequence). V lost 2 bases, J lost 4 bases, and 9 bases lay in between. The CDR3 covers 14 residues.

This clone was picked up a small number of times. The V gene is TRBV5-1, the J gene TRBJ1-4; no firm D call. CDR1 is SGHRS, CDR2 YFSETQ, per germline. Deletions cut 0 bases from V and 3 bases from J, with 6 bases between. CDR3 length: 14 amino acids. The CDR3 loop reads CASSLDSSNEKLFF. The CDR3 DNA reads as TGCGCCAGCAGCTTGGACAGTTCTAATGAAAAACTGTTTTTT. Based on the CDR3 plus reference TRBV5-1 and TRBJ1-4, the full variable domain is KAGVTQTPRYLIKTRGQQVTLSCSPISGHRSVSWYQQTPGQGLQFLFEYFSETQRNKGNFPGRFSGRQFSNSRSEMNVSTLELGDSALYLCASSLDSSNEKLFFGSGTQLSVL.

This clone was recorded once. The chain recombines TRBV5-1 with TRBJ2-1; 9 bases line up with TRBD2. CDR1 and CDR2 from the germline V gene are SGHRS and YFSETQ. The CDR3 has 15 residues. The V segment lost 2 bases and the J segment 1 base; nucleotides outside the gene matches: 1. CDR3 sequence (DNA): TGCGCCAGCAGCTTTGCGGGGGGGTCCTACAATGAGCAGTTCTTC. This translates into CASSFAGGSYNEQFF. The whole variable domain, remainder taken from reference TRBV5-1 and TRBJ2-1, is KAGVTQTPRYLIKTRGQQVTLSCSPISGHRSVSWYQQTPGQGLQFLFEYFSETQRNKGNFPGRFSGRQFSNSRSEMNVSTLELGDSALYLCASSFAGGSYNEQFFGPGTRLTVL.

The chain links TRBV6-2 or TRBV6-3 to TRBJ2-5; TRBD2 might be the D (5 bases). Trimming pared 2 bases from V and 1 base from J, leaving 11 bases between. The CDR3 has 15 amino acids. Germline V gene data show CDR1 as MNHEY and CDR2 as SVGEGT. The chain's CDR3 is CASSYIGVLQETQYF. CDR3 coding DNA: TGTGCCAGCAGTTACATCGGGGTTCTCCAAGAGACCCAGTACTTC.

CDR3 region: CASSLYTVGDEQFF. The CDR3 nucleotides are TGTGCCAGCAGCTTATACACGGTCGGGGATGAGCAGTTCTTC. V and J are TRBV7-9 and TRBJ2-1; a weak D match, TRBD2 (5 bases). CDR1 and CDR2 from the germline V gene are SEHNR and FQNEAQ (reference sequence). The CDR3 length is 14 residues. The ends were cut back, 2 bases at V and 8 bases at J, with 13 bases in the middle. Filled out from reference TRBV7-9 and TRBJ2-1, the complete variable domain reads DTGVSQNPRHKITKRGQNVTFRCDPISEHNRLYWYRQTLGQGPEFLTYFQNEAQLEKSRLLSDRFSAERPKGSFSTLEIQRTEQGDSAMYLCASSLYTVGDEQFFGPGTRLTVL.